The 6 T cell receptor beta chains given below trace back to one sample, sequenced in a study of shared clonotypes between healthy human individuals. The data were produced by immunoSEQ multiplex PCR, yet TCRdb's version contains in-frame clones alone and is incomplete. The data hold over 2,000,000 clones, with 93% observed a single time. Positive CCR7 selection of CD45RO-negative cells yielded the naive CD8 cells, and terminally differentiated effector memory CD45RA+ cells were excluded. The material sequenced was naive CD8+ T cells from PBMCs. Every receptor here comes from a man between 18 and 29 years old in good health. Some clones in this sample may be carry-over from other donors' samples.

This sequence joins TRBV7-2 and TRBJ2-7, with no clear D. The CDR3 runs to 13 residues. Germline-derived CDR1 and CDR2 are SGHTA and FQGNSA. Trimming cost V 1 base and J 2 bases, with 6 bases left between them. The CDR3 nucleotides are TGTGCCAGCAGCTTAGTGGCTCCCTACGAGCAGTACTTC. Its translation is CASSLVAPYEQYF. Based on the CDR3 plus reference TRBV7-2 and TRBJ2-7, the full variable domain is GAGVSQSPSNKVTEKGKDVELRCDPISGHTALYWYRQSLGQGLEFLIYFQGNSAPDKSGLPSDRFSAERTGGSVSTLTIQRTQQEDSAVYLCASSLVAPYEQYFGPGTRLTVT.

This chain links TRBV10-3 with TRBJ2-1; D may be TRBD1 (5 bases). Germline lookup yields CDR1 ENHRY and CDR2 SYGVKD. The length of the CDR3 is 17 residues. Deletions cut 6 bases from V and 0 bases from J, with 18 bases between. The DNA for the CDR3 is TGTGCCATCAGCCATACCAAAGACAGAAGCTCCTACAATGAGCAGTTCTTC. Amino acids: CAISHTKDRSSYNEQFF.

The chain joins TRBV7-9 to TRBJ2-5; the D gene is possibly TRBD1 (6 bases). The CDR3 consists of 12 residues. Germline lookup yields CDR1 SEHNR and CDR2 FQNEAQ (reference sequence). Trimming took 6 bases from V and 7 from J, leaving 12 bases between them. CDR3 in DNA: TGTGCCAGCAGACAGGGCAGCGGGACCCAGTACTTC. It codes for CASRQGSGTQYF.

The count of this clone is one. This chain uses TRBV4-1 with TRBJ2-1; TRBD2 matches 8 bases. Germline CDR1 is MGHRA and CDR2 is YSYEKL. V shed 3 bases, J shed 5 bases, and the junction held 6 bases outside the gene matches. This CDR3 region has 15 residues. This CDR3 reads CASSHQGLANNEQFF. CDR3 nucleotides: TGCGCCAGCAGCCATCAAGGACTAGCTAACAATGAGCAGTTCTTC.

This chain uses TRBV29-1 with TRBJ1-1, with D unclear. Trimming left V 3 bases short and J 10 bases short, with 9 bases between. The CDR3 runs to 10 residues. CDR1 and CDR2 from the germline V gene are SQVTM and ANQGSEA. The CDR3 protein is CSVDSGLAFF. As DNA, the CDR3 is TGCAGCGTTGATTCGGGTCTAGCTTTCTTT.

This sequence joins TRBV10-3 and TRBJ2-3; D is possibly TRBD1 or TRBD2 (5 bases each). The V end lost 3 bases, the J end lost 4 bases, and 17 bases lay between the germline ends. Germline CDR1 and CDR2: ENHRY and SYGVKD. The CDR3 runs 16 residues. The CDR3 DNA sequence: TGTGCCATCAGTGAACTGGGGGAGATGGGCCCAGATACGCAGTATTTT. This codes for CAISELGEMGPDTQYF.